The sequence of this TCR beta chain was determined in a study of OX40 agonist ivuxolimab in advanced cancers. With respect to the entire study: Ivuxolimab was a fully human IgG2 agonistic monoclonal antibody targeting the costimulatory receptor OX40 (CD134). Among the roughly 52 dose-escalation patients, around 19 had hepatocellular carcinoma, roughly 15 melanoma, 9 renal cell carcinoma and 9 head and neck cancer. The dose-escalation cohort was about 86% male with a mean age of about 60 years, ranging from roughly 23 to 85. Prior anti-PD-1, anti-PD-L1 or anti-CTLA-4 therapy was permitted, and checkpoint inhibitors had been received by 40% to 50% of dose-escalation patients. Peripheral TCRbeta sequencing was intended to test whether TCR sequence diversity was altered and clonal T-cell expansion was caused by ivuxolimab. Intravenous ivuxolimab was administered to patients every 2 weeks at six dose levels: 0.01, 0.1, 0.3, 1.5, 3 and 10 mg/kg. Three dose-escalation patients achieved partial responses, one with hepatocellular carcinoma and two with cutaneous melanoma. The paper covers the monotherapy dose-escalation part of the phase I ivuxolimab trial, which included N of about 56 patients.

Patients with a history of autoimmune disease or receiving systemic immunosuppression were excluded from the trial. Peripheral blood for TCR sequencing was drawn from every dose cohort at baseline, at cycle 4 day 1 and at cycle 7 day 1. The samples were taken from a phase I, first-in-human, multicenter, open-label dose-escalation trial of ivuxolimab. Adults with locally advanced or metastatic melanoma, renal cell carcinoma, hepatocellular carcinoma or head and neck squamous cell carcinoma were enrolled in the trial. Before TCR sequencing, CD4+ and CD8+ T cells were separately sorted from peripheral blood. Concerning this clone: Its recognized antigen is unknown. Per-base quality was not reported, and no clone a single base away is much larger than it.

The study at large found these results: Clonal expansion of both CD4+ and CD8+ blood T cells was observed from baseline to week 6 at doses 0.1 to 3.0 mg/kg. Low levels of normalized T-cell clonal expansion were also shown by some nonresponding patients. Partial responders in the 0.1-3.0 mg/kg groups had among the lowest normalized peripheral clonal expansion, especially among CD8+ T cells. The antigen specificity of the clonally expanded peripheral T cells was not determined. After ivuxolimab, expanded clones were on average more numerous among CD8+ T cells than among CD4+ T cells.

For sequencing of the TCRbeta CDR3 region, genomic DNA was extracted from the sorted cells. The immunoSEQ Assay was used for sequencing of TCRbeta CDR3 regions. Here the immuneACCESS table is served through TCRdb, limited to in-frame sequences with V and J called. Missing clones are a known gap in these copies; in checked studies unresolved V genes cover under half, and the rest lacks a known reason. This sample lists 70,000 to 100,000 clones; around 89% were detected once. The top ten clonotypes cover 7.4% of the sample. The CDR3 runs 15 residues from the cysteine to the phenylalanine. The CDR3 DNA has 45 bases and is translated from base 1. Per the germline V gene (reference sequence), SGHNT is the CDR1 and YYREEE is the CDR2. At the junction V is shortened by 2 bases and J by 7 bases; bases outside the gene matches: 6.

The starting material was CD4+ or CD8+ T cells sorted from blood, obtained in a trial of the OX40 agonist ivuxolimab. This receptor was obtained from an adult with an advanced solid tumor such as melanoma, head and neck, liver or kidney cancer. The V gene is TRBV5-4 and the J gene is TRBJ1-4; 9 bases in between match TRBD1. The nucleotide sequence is TGTGCCAGCAGCTTAATGACAGGGGGGAGTGAAAAACTGTTTTTT. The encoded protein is CASSLMTGGSEKLFF.